The 32 T cell receptor beta chains below all came from one sample that was sequenced in a study of T cells in Graves' hyperthyroidism and ophthalmopathy. Amplified TCR beta CDR3 regions came from RNA transcripts. HTBI primers were employed in a first-round RT-PCR of the TCR CDR3. Via MiXCR, TCRdb re-called the multiplex PCR reads, giving one row per CDR3 protein. This repertoire shows hundreds of thousands of distinct CDR3 sequences, approximately 14% found once; its top ten account for around 12%. Sequences were obtained from blood. The receptors derive from a woman aged 45-59 years with Graves' ophthalmopathy.

Remarks on this clonotype: This could be a read error, since a much larger clone is one nucleotide away. The gene calls are TRBV7-8 and TRBJ1-2; no reliable D call. Germline CDR1 reads SGHVS; CDR2 reads FQNEAQ. The length of the CDR3 is 14 residues. V was pared by 1 base and J by 1 base, with 7 bases between. The CDR3 region has the DNA TGTGCCAGCAGCTTAGACGGATTTAACTATGGCTACACCTTC. This gives the protein CASSLDGFNYGYTF.

There are many counts of this clonotype. CDR3 DNA sequence: TGTGCCAGCGCAGACATGAACACTGAAGCTTTCTTT. Protein: CASADMNTEAFF. This sequence joins TRBV14 and TRBJ1-1; D not certain. The length of the CDR3 is 12 residues. CDR1 and CDR2 from the germline V gene are SGHDN and FVKESK. V lost 8 bases to trimming and J lost 0 bases, with 7 bases between them.

This clonotype was detected ten times or more. The J gene is TRBJ2-7, the V gene TRBV7-9, with 8 bases matching TRBD1. The CDR3 runs to 14 residues. Germline CDR1 is SEHNR and CDR2 is FQNEAQ (reference sequence). Trimming at V came to 1 base and at J to 6 bases, leaving 5 bases not matched to a gene. This chain's CDR3 is CASSLGQGYGEQYF. The CDR3 DNA sequence: TGTGCCAGCAGCTTAGGACAGGGGTACGGCGAGCAGTACTTC. Variable domain in full (rest from reference TRBV7-9 and TRBJ2-7): DTGVSQNPRHKITKRGQNVTFRCDPISEHNRLYWYRQTLGQGPEFLTYFQNEAQLEKSRLLSDRFSAERPKGSFSTLEIQRTEQGDSAMYLCASSLGQGYGEQYFGPGTRLTVT.

The table lists this clonotype with many counts. This chain links TRBV20-1 with TRBJ2-7; possibly TRBD1 for D (6 bases). Germline assignment: CDR1 DFQATT and CDR2 SNEGSKA (reference sequence). The ends were cut back, 4 bases at V and 5 bases at J, with 21 bases in the middle. CDR3 length equals 15 residues. Here the CDR3 DNA reads TGCAGTGCTACCAAAACCGGGACATTTAACGACGAGCAGTACTTC. Amino acid sequence: CSATKTGTFNDEQYF.

This clonotype was picked up one time. A much larger clone is a single base away; this may be a read error. The chain uses TRBV7-2 and TRBJ2-3; 16 nucleotides align to TRBD2. Germline loops: CDR1 SGHTA, CDR2 FQGNSA. V dropped 0 bases and J dropped 2; count of bases not matched to a gene: 5. The CDR3 totals 19 residues. The CDR3 here is CASSLAGLAGGRVTDTQYF. Here the CDR3 DNA reads TGTGCCAGCAGCTTAGCGGGACTAGCGGGAGGGCGAGTCACAGATACGCAGTATTTT.

This clonotype appeared a few times. The gene calls are TRBV20-1 and TRBJ1-2, with TRBD1 as a possible D gene (6 bases). Germline values: CDR1 DFQATT, CDR2 SNEGSKA (reference sequence). V was trimmed by 1 base and J by 8 bases, leaving 17 bases between them. The CDR3 runs 14 residues. Written as DNA, the CDR3 is TGCAGTGCTAGAGCTGGGTGGGGGGGCGACGGCTACACCTTC. Its translation: CSARAGWGGDGYTF.

This clonotype has a handful of counts. The V gene is TRBV5-4, the J gene TRBJ1-2; D is unclear. CDR1 SGHNT and CDR2 YYREEE come from the germline V gene (reference sequence). The CDR3 runs to 13 residues. With 0 bases removed from V and 6 bases from J, the gap between germline ends came to 9 bases. The chain's CDR3 is CASSLVGKDGYTF. As DNA, the CDR3 is TGTGCCAGCAGCTTGGTGGGGAAGGATGGCTACACCTTC.

There are many counts of this clonotype. The V call is TRBV28, the J call TRBJ2-7; the match to TRBD2 covers 10 bases. Germline V gene sequence: CDR1 MDHEN, CDR2 SYDVKM. V was pared by 8 bases and J by 5 bases, with 3 bases of the junction left unmatched. The CDR3 has 12 amino acids. The CDR3 region has the DNA TGTGCCAGCCAGCGGGAGGGGGACGAGCAGTACTTC. It specifies CASQREGDEQYF.

This clonotype was observed at least ten times. This rearrangement joins TRBV6-2 or TRBV6-3 to TRBJ2-3, with D unclear. Germline assignment: CDR1 MNHEY and CDR2 SVGEGT. The CDR3 is 15 amino acids. Between the trimmed V and J ends, which lost 6 bases and 1 base, there was a span of 14 bases. This chain's CDR3 is CASRHGGIGTDTQYF. In DNA, the CDR3 is TGTGCCAGCAGACACGGTGGGATTGGCACAGATACGCAGTATTTT.

This clonotype has at least ten counts. The chain recombines TRBV20-1 with TRBJ1-4; 12 nucleotides agree with TRBD1. Germline trimming cut 6 bases from V and 10 bases from J; bases unmatched to any gene: 9. The CDR3 contains 14 residues. Germline-derived CDR1 and CDR2 are DFQATT and SNEGSKA (reference sequence). The CDR3 is CSAPTGTGGGKLFF. CDR3 coding DNA: TGCAGTGCCCCTACCGGGACAGGGGGCGGAAAACTGTTTTTT.

The chain employs TRBV24-1 and TRBJ2-1; TRBD1 or TRBD2 may be the D gene (5 bases each). V was shortened by 7 bases and J by 7 bases, with 13 bases between the two germline ends. Per germline, CDR1 KGHDR and CDR2 SFDVKD. The length of the CDR3 is 13 residues. Here the CDR3 reads CATRGDLVNEQFF. Written as DNA, the CDR3 is TGTGCCACCAGGGGGGACCTAGTAAATGAGCAGTTCTTC.

The chain couples TRBV28 to TRBJ1-2; 8 bases line up with TRBD1. Germline V gives CDR1 MDHEN, CDR2 SYDVKM. V shed 0 bases and J 4 bases; nucleotides not matched to a gene: 7. This CDR3 has 16 amino acids. CDR3 protein: CASSLWGTGNRYGYTF. CDR3 DNA sequence: TGTGCCAGCAGTTTATGGGGGACAGGCAATCGCTATGGCTACACCTTC.

In this sample, this clonotype turned up many times. The chain employs TRBV11-2 and TRBJ2-7; a weak D match, TRBD1 (5 bases). V was cut by 3 bases and J by 5 bases, with 20 bases left in between. Looked up from germline, CDR1 is SGHAT and CDR2 is FQNNGV. The CDR3 length is 16 residues. This chain's CDR3 is CASSLGPYQGLDEQYF. The DNA of the CDR3 is TGTGCCAGCAGCTTGGGCCCATACCAGGGTCTAGACGAGCAGTACTTC. The variable domain in full, completed from reference TRBV11-2 and TRBJ2-7, reads EAGVAQSPRYKIIEKRQSVAFWCNPISGHATLYWYQQILGQGPKLLIQFQNNGVVDDSQLPKDRFSAERLKGVDSTLKIQPAKLEDSAVYLCASSLGPYQGLDEQYFGPGTRLTVT.

This clonotype has ten or more counts. V usage is TRBV5-1 and J usage is TRBJ1-2; TRBD1 agrees at 7 bases. Trimming took 0 bases from V and 4 from J; bases not matched to a gene: 6. Germline CDR1 and CDR2: SGHRS and YFSETQ. The CDR3 length is 15 residues. The CDR3 coding sequence is TGCGCCAGCAGCTTGGATGGGACAGATTTCTATGGCTACACCTTC. Its translation is CASSLDGTDFYGYTF.

This clonotype appeared many times. The chain couples TRBV7-2 to TRBJ2-1, with D hard to call. V was shortened by 2 bases and J by 9 bases, with 5 bases between the two germline ends. The V gene's germline CDR1 is SGHTA and CDR2 FQGNSA. The CDR3 loop spans 11 amino acids. In nucleotides, the CDR3 is TGTGCCAGCAGCTTATGGAGTGAGCAGTTCTTC. Its translation: CASSLWSEQFF. Full variable domain (missing parts from reference TRBV7-2 and TRBJ2-1): GAGVSQSPSNKVTEKGKDVELRCDPISGHTALYWYRQSLGQGLEFLIYFQGNSAPDKSGLPSDRFSAERTGGSVSTLTIQRTQQEDSAVYLCASSLWSEQFFGPGTRLTVL.

Many counts were recorded for this clonotype. This rearrangement joins TRBV6-2 or TRBV6-3 to TRBJ2-1; 7 bases map to TRBD1. The trim removed 5 bases at V and 8 bases at J, leaving 0 bases unmatched. The CDR3 length is 11 residues. CDR1 is MNHEY and CDR2 is SVGEGT in the germline V gene. In nucleotides, the CDR3 is TGTGCCAGCAGTGACAGGGATGAGCAGTTCTTC. It specifies CASSDRDEQFF.

In its sample, this clonotype was seen a few times. The chain employs TRBV16 and TRBJ2-1; D uncertain. Germline loops: CDR1 KGHSY, CDR2 FQNENV. Trimming removed 1 base at V and 0 bases at J, with 10 bases between. This CDR3 spans 16 amino acids. The CDR3 DNA follows: TGTGCCAGCAGCCAATTAAGCGCCAGCTCCTACAATGAGCAGTTCTTC. It yields the protein CASSQLSASSYNEQFF. Combining the CDR3 with reference TRBV16 and TRBJ2-1 gives the whole variable domain GEEVAQTPKHLVRGEGQKAKLYCAPIKGHSYVFWYQQVLKNEFKFLISFQNENVFDETGMPKERFSAKCLPNSPCSLEIQATKLEDSAVYFCASSQLSASSYNEQFFGPGTRLTVL.

The sample holds many counts of this clonotype. The rearrangement uses TRBV28 and TRBJ2-7, with D unresolved. Trimming cost V 6 bases and J 5 bases, with 20 bases left between them. CDR1 and CDR2 (germline): MDHEN, SYDVKM. The CDR3 has 15 amino acids. The CDR3 reads CASRPPSRPPDEQYF. In DNA, the CDR3 is TGTGCCAGCAGACCTCCTTCGCGTCCCCCTGACGAGCAGTACTTC. The full variable domain, rest sourced from reference TRBV28 and TRBJ2-7, is DVKVTQSSRYLVKRTGEKVFLECVQDMDHENMFWYRQDPGLGLRLIYFSYDVKMKEKGDIPEGYSVSREKKERFSLILESASTNQTSMYLCASRPPSRPPDEQYFGPGTRLTVT.

This rearrangement joins TRBV27 to TRBJ1-1; no definite D call. Germline CDR1 and CDR2: MNHEY and SMNVEV (reference sequence). Trimming shortened V by 6 bases and J by 1 base, and 9 bases separated the two germline ends. The CDR3 loop spans 13 amino acids. The CDR3 sequence is CASSFHANTEAFF. CDR3 in DNA: TGTGCCAGCAGCTTCCATGCGAACACTGAAGCTTTCTTT.

This clonotype was recorded at least ten times. The chain employs TRBV7-3 and TRBJ2-2, with TRBD2 matching over 12 bases. Germline V lookup: CDR1 SGHTA, CDR2 FQGTGA. The CDR3 covers 19 residues. The junction had 10 bases not matched to a gene; V was cut back by 2 bases and J by 3 bases. The CDR3 is CASSLYPSGRAVDTGELFF. In nucleotides, the CDR3 is TGTGCCAGCAGCTTATACCCTAGCGGGAGGGCCGTTGACACCGGGGAGCTGTTTTTT.

This clonotype turned up a few times. V usage is TRBV19 and J usage is TRBJ1-5, with 8 bases identical to TRBD1. Germline values: CDR1 LNHDA, CDR2 SQIVND (reference sequence). This CDR3 is built from 15 residues. V trimming: 8 bases; J trimming: 6 bases; junction bases outside the gene matches: 12. The CDR3 nucleotides are TGTGCCAGTCAAGTAACAGGGACAGGTCTTCAGCCCCAGCATTTT. It encodes CASQVTGTGLQPQHF. The whole variable domain, filled in from reference TRBV19 and TRBJ1-5, reads DGGITQSPKYLFRKEGQNVTLSCEQNLNHDAMYWYRQDPGQGLRLIYYSQIVNDFQKGDIAEGYSVSREKKESFPLTVTSAQKNPTAFYLCASQVTGTGLQPQHFGDGTRLSIL.

The rearrangement uses TRBV28 and TRBJ2-5, with 9 bases that match TRBD1. The CDR3 has 16 residues. CDR1 and CDR2 from the germline V gene are MDHEN and SYDVKM. Trimming removed 6 bases from V and 2 bases from J; junction bases left unmatched: 10. CDR3 residues: CASSSQQGARQETQYF. The CDR3 DNA sequence: TGTGCCAGCAGCAGTCAACAGGGGGCTAGACAAGAGACCCAGTACTTC.

This chain joins TRBV7-2 and TRBJ2-3; no clear D. CDR1 and CDR2 from the germline V gene are SGHTA and FQGNSA. V lost 5 bases and J 0 bases, leaving 12 bases between the germline ends. The CDR3 sequence is 15 residues long. CDR3 in amino acids: CASSTQIISTDTQYF. DNA for the CDR3: TGTGCCAGCAGCACACAGATAATAAGCACAGATACGCAGTATTTT.

This clonotype was found a few times. The J gene is TRBJ1-1, the V gene TRBV6-6; D perhaps matches TRBD1 (5 bases). V was pared by 0 bases and J by 0 bases, with 11 bases between. The germline gives CDR1 MNHNY, CDR2 SVGAGI (reference sequence). This CDR3 comprises 16 residues. The CDR3 here is CASSYSGLVMNTEAFF. In nucleotides, the CDR3 is TGTGCCAGCAGTTACTCGGGACTGGTGATGAACACTGAAGCTTTCTTT.

This clonotype has just a few counts. The chain has TRBV19 and TRBJ1-5; no firm D call. CDR1 LNHDA and CDR2 SQIVND come from the germline V gene (reference sequence). With 7 bases removed from V and 0 bases from J, the gap between germline ends came to 7 bases. The CDR3 is 13 residues long. This chain's CDR3 is CASTKYSNQPQHF. The CDR3 DNA sequence: TGTGCCAGTACCAAATATAGCAATCAGCCCCAGCATTTT.

This chain uses TRBV29-1 with TRBJ1-2, with TRBD1 matching over 8 bases. Germline V gene lookup returns CDR1 SQVTM and CDR2 ANQGSEA. This CDR3 has 14 residues. V shed 7 bases, J shed 4 bases, and the junction held 11 bases outside the gene matches. The CDR3 loop reads CSGYDRGDSYGYTF. CDR3 sequence (DNA): TGCAGCGGCTACGACAGGGGCGATAGCTATGGCTACACCTTC.

Many counts were recorded for this clonotype. J is TRBJ2-7 and V is TRBV29-1; 14 bases line up with TRBD2. Germline lookup yields CDR1 SQVTM and CDR2 ANQGSEA. This CDR3 contains 15 residues. V dropped 4 bases and J dropped 2; count of bases not matched to a gene: 4. The CDR3 protein is CSVAGLAGDPYEQYF. CDR3 nucleotides: TGCAGCGTTGCGGGACTAGCGGGAGATCCCTACGAGCAGTACTTC.

This clonotype was counted only a few times. This sequence joins TRBV9 and TRBJ2-1, with D unresolved. Per germline, CDR1 SGDLS and CDR2 YYNGEE. The CDR3 length is 12 residues. Trimming left V 0 bases short and J 12 bases short, with 10 bases between. As DNA, the CDR3 is TGTGCCAGCAGCGTAGTTGGTCAGGCGCAGTTCTTC. Translated: CASSVVGQAQFF.

This clonotype was counted only a few times. The CDR3 reads CASSAWGPSNSPLHF. The CDR3 DNA reads as TGTGCCAGCAGCGCCTGGGGCCCCAGTAATTCACCCCTCCACTTT. The rearrangement uses TRBV9 and TRBJ1-6, with D possibly being TRBD1 (5 bases). Per the germline V gene, CDR1 is SGDLS and CDR2 is YYNGEE. The CDR3 loop spans 15 amino acids. V dropped 3 bases and J dropped 6 bases, with 13 bases sitting between them.

The table lists this clonotype with many counts. The rearrangement uses TRBV3-1 and TRBJ1-2, with 9 positions matching TRBD1. The V and J ends lost 4 bases and 7 bases, in that order; junction bases with no gene match: 7. CDR1 and CDR2 from the germline V gene are LGHDT and YNNKEL (reference sequence). The CDR3 loop spans 14 amino acids. This CDR3 is CASSLPGQGFGYTF. The CDR3 nucleotides read TGTGCCAGCAGCCTCCCGGGACAGGGTTTTGGCTACACCTTC. The complete variable domain, with remaining parts taken from reference TRBV3-1 and TRBJ1-2, reads DTAVSQTPKYLVTQMGNDKSIKCEQNLGHDTMYWYKQDSKKFLKIMFSYNNKELIINETVPNRFSPKSPDKAHLNLHINSLELGDSAVYFCASSLPGQGFGYTFGSGTRLTVV.

The chain recombines TRBV15 with TRBJ2-5, with TRBD1 identical over 9 bases. J was trimmed by 2 bases and V by 5 bases; bases with no gene match: 3. Germline V gives CDR1 LNHNV, CDR2 YYDKDF (reference sequence). This CDR3 is 14 amino acids long. CDR3 residues: CATSPGTGQETQYF. The CDR3 DNA follows: TGTGCCACCAGCCCCGGGACAGGGCAAGAGACCCAGTACTTC.

This clonotype was seen many times. J is TRBJ2-7 and V is TRBV2; D unclear. Trimming stripped 3 bases from V and 4 bases from J, with 13 bases between. This CDR3 comprises 14 residues. The germline CDR1 and CDR2 sequences are SNHLY and FYNNEI. The CDR3 region has the DNA TGTGCCAGCAGTGACGGAACTGAAAGATACGAGCAGTACTTC. Encoded protein: CASSDGTERYEQYF. The whole variable domain, remainder taken from reference TRBV2 and TRBJ2-7, is EPEVTQTPSHQVTQMGQEVILRCVPISNHLYFYWYRQILGQKVEFLVSFYNNEISEKSEIFDDQFSVERPDGSNFTLKIRSTKLEDSAMYFCASSDGTERYEQYFGPGTRLTVT.